The 3 T cell receptor beta chains below all came from one sample that was sequenced in a study of OX40 agonist ivuxolimab in advanced cancers. Using immunoSEQ multiplex PCR, the repertoire was profiled, and TCRdb retains in-frame clones only, with some absent. The repertoire includes 25,000 to 35,000 clones, 74% of them detected once, and around 12% sits in the top ten. Source: CD4+ or CD8+ T cells sorted from blood, taken in a trial of the OX40 agonist ivuxolimab. The origin of the receptors is an adult with an advanced solid tumor such as melanoma, head and neck, liver or kidney cancer.

This clone is categorized as medium-sized. The chain carries TRBV11-2 and TRBJ2-7; 10 bases are shared with TRBD2. V shed 1 base and J 2 bases; nucleotides not matched to a gene: 2. Germline V gene data show CDR1 as SGHAT and CDR2 as FQNNGV. The CDR3 is made up of 15 amino acids. As DNA, the CDR3 is TGTGCCAGCAGCTTAGGTAGCGGGGGGACCTACGAGCAGTACGTC. Translating it yields CASSLGSGGTYEQYV.

By share, this clone counts as medium-sized. The chain links TRBV27 to TRBJ1-6; D might be TRBD1 (6 bases). V was cut by 5 bases and J by 4 bases, with 12 bases left in between. This CDR3 comprises 15 residues. CDR1 is MNHEY, CDR2 SMNVEV, per germline (reference sequence). The CDR3 region has the DNA TGTGCCAGCAGTAGGAAGAGGGGGTATAATTCACCCCTCCACTTT. Protein product: CASSRKRGYNSPLHF.

This chain connects TRBV25-1 to TRBJ2-1; D remains unclear. V lost 5 bases and J 7 bases, leaving 12 bases between the germline ends. CDR1 and CDR2 (germline): MGHDK, SYGVNS. The CDR3 has 13 residues. In DNA, the CDR3 is TGTGCCAGCAGTCGCCCCCCCAGGAATGAGCAGTTCTTC. Amino acids: CASSRPPRNEQFF.